The 24 T cell receptor beta chains in this list originate from one sample, sequenced in a study of T-cell memory formation after mild COVID-19. Each CDR3 protein is one row after TCRdb ran MiXCR on the 5' RACE reads. The top ten clones hold around 13% of a sample with approximately 570,000 distinct CDR3 sequences, more than 15% of them seen once. The material sequenced was PBMCs or a T cell subset sorted from them (not recorded which). These receptors all come from an adult woman who had mild COVID-19 (a few samples of this study predate the infection). Cell type and time point are not known.

This clonotype was counted a few times. The chain links TRBV12-3 or TRBV12-4 to TRBJ1-3, with D possibly matching TRBD1 (6 bases). V was pared by 5 bases and J by 0 bases, with 8 bases between. This CDR3 contains 14 residues. The CDR3 sequence is CASSRTVSGNTIYF. The CDR3 DNA sequence: TGTGCCAGCAGTAGGACAGTCTCTGGAAACACCATATATTTT.

This sequence joins TRBV20-1 and TRBJ2-7; D might be TRBD2 (6 bases). The CDR3 has 9 residues. Per germline, CDR1 DFQATT and CDR2 SNEGSKA (reference sequence). The V end was cut by 7 bases, the J end by 7 bases, with 8 bases between. CDR3 loop: CSVGGEQYV. In DNA, the CDR3 is TGCAGTGTGGGGGGAGAGCAGTACGTC.

This clonotype was picked up a small number of times. V usage is TRBV15 and J usage is TRBJ2-1, with TRBD2 identical over 7 bases. The germline V gene has CDR1 LNHNV and CDR2 YYDKDF (reference sequence). Trimming at V came to 0 bases and at J to 3 bases, leaving 8 bases not matched to a gene. The CDR3 has 17 amino acids. CDR3 DNA: TGTGCCACCAGCAGAGATAGGCCGCTAGCGGACTACAATGAGCAGTTCTTC. This sequence encodes CATSRDRPLADYNEQFF.

This clonotype was seen more than once but under ten times. The chain carries TRBV20-1 and TRBJ2-7; D may be TRBD2 (6 bases). The CDR3 loop spans 14 amino acids. Per the germline V gene, CDR1 is DFQATT and CDR2 is SNEGSKA (reference sequence). The V and J ends lost 6 bases and 2 bases respectively, with 17 bases between them. CDR3 nucleotide sequence: TGCAGTGCCGACCGAGGGACTGTTACCTACGAGCAGTACTTC. The encoded protein is CSADRGTVTYEQYF.

This clonotype was found a few times. The gene calls are TRBV7-9 and TRBJ2-3; 10 nucleotides agree with TRBD2. CDR1 and CDR2 from the germline V gene are SEHNR and FQNEAQ (reference sequence). V lost 2 bases to trimming and J lost 3 bases; unmatched junction nucleotides: 8. The CDR3 is made up of 17 amino acids. In DNA form, the CDR3 reads TGTGCCAGCAGCTTACGGCGACTAGCGGGCCCAACAGATACGCAGTATTTT. It encodes CASSLRRLAGPTDTQYF.

The chain joins TRBV20-1 to TRBJ1-6; 7 bases align to TRBD1. CDR3 length: 14 residues. Germline V lookup: CDR1 DFQATT, CDR2 SNEGSKA (reference sequence). Trimming at V came to 6 bases and at J to 5 bases, leaving 7 bases not matched to a gene. The CDR3, as DNA: TGCAGTGCCATAGACAGGGCGCATAATTCACCCCTCCACTTT. Encoded protein: CSAIDRAHNSPLHF.

This chain's CDR3 is CSVRGYNEKLFF. The CDR3 DNA is TGCAGCGTTAGAGGATACAATGAAAAACTGTTTTTT. The chain joins TRBV29-1 to TRBJ1-4; D is ambiguous. This CDR3 is 12 amino acids long. Trimming stripped 5 bases from V and 5 bases from J, with 9 bases between. The germline gives CDR1 SQVTM, CDR2 ANQGSEA.

This clonotype was picked up many times. The chain couples TRBV20-1 to TRBJ2-7; TRBD2 aligns across 8 bases. The CDR3 has 15 residues. Losses at the gene ends were 0 bases for V and 4 bases for J; bases not matched to a gene: 8. From germline, CDR1 is DFQATT and CDR2 SNEGSKA (reference sequence). The CDR3 DNA sequence: TGCAGTGCTAGAGAGTCGGGAGGGATTGCGTACGAGCAGTACTTC. Protein product: CSARESGGIAYEQYF.

This clonotype was seen a handful of times. V is TRBV7-8 and J is TRBJ2-5, with TRBD2 as a possible D gene (6 bases). V was cut by 2 bases and J by 2 bases, with 12 bases left in between. CDR3 length: 15 amino acids. Germline V gene lookup returns CDR1 SGHVS and CDR2 FQNEAQ. The DNA for the CDR3 is TGTGCCAGCAGCTTATTATTGGGGAGGCAAGAGACCCAGTACTTC. Protein sequence: CASSLLLGRQETQYF.

The genes are TRBV30 and TRBJ2-7, with a possible D match to TRBD1 (6 bases). The CDR3 consists of 14 residues. Germline CDR1 reads GTSNPN; CDR2 reads SVGIG (reference sequence). V was cut by 1 base and J by 7 bases, with 17 bases left in between. CDR3 amino acids: CAWSGGQLFGEQYF. The DNA for the CDR3 is TGTGCCTGGAGTGGGGGACAACTGTTTGGAGAGCAGTACTTC.

J is TRBJ1-6 and V is TRBV28; 8 positions agree with TRBD1. The J segment lost 9 bases and the V segment lost 1 base, leaving 8 bases of the junction unmatched. Per germline, CDR1 MDHEN and CDR2 SYDVKM. This CDR3 is built from 16 residues. The CDR3 coding sequence is TGTGCCAGCAGTTTATCAGGCAGGGGGCAAGGTTCACCCCTCCACTTT. Its translation: CASSLSGRGQGSPLHF.

The rearrangement links TRBV12-3 or TRBV12-4 to TRBJ1-1, with TRBD1 identical over 9 bases. J lost 5 bases, V lost 6 bases, and 10 bases had no gene match. The CDR3 has 15 residues. CDR3 DNA sequence: TGTGCCAGCAGCCAGGGACAGGGTCGAGGGACTGAAGCTTTCTTT. Translating gives CASSQGQGRGTEAFF.

This chain connects TRBV24-1 to TRBJ2-5, with 10 bases aligning to TRBD2. J lost 5 bases, V lost 6 bases, and 8 bases had no gene match. This CDR3 has 15 residues. Germline V CDR1 and CDR2: KGHDR, SFDVKD. CDR3 residues: CATSSPSGSRETQYF. As DNA, the CDR3 is TGTGCCACCAGTTCCCCTAGCGGGAGTAGGGAGACCCAGTACTTC.

The rearrangement joins TRBV5-5 to TRBJ2-3, with D perhaps TRBD2 (7 bases). V lost 0 bases to trimming and J lost 6 bases, with 11 bases between them. Germline loops: CDR1 SGHKS, CDR2 YYEKEE (reference sequence). The CDR3 totals 14 residues. The CDR3 sequence: CASSLVEGGDTQYF. Written as DNA, the CDR3 is TGTGCCAGCAGCTTGGTAGAGGGGGGGGATACGCAGTATTTT.

Many counts were recorded for this clonotype. The rearrangement joins TRBV24-1 to TRBJ2-5; the D is unclear. The V gene lost 1 base and the J gene lost 2 bases, with 7 bases spanning the gap. The germline gives CDR1 KGHDR, CDR2 SFDVKD. CDR3 length: 14 amino acids. This chain's CDR3 is CATSDFSRQETQYF. The DNA for the CDR3 is TGTGCCACCAGTGATTTTTCCAGACAAGAGACCCAGTACTTC.

The chain employs TRBV29-1 and TRBJ1-1; D is perhaps TRBD1 (5 bases). The CDR3 length is 15 residues. Trimming took 6 bases from V and 4 from J, leaving 21 bases between them. Looked up from germline, CDR1 is SQVTM and CDR2 is ANQGSEA. The CDR3 protein is CSVKLHQGSSTEAFF. CDR3 DNA sequence: TGCAGCGTGAAGCTACATCAGGGTAGCAGCACTGAAGCTTTCTTT. Complete variable domain (other parts from reference TRBV29-1 and TRBJ1-1): SAVISQKPSRDICQRGTSLTIQCQVDSQVTMMFWYRQQPGQSLTLIATANQGSEATYESGFVIDKFPISRPNLTFSTLTVSNMSPEDSSIYLCSVKLHQGSSTEAFFGQGTRLTVV.

The V and J genes are TRBV24-1 and TRBJ1-2; D uncertain. This CDR3 has 12 residues. CDR1 and CDR2 from the germline V gene are KGHDR and SFDVKD. Between the trimmed V and J ends, which lost 2 bases and 5 bases, there was a span of 5 bases. The CDR3 coding sequence is TGTGCCACCAGTGATTCACCATATGGCTACACCTTC. Its translation: CATSDSPYGYTF.

This clonotype has ten or more counts. The rearrangement joins TRBV6-5 to TRBJ2-3; D might be TRBD2 (6 bases). This CDR3 has 14 amino acids. Trimming took 2 bases from V and 0 from J, leaving 6 bases between them. CDR1 MNHEY and CDR2 SVGAGI come from the germline V gene. CDR3 in DNA: TGTGCCAGCAGTTACGGGAGGAGCACAGATACGCAGTATTTT. Its protein product is CASSYGRSTDTQYF.

This sequence joins TRBV7-9 and TRBJ2-3; 8 bases are a match to TRBD1. This CDR3 is 14 amino acids long. Germline lookup yields CDR1 SEHNR and CDR2 FQNEAQ (reference sequence). V shed 6 bases, J shed 2 bases, and the junction held 4 bases outside the gene matches. The chain's CDR3 is CASRTGVNTDTQYF. CDR3 coding DNA: TGTGCCAGCAGGACAGGGGTTAACACAGATACGCAGTATTTT.

The genes are TRBV27 and TRBJ2-3; D tentatively fits TRBD1 or TRBD2 (5 bases each). The CDR3 is made up of 13 amino acids. CDR1 is MNHEY and CDR2 is SMNVEV in the germline V gene (reference sequence). V gave up 6 bases and J gave up 5 bases, with 12 bases separating them. In DNA form, the CDR3 reads TGTGCCAGCAGGGGGGACGTCCGAGATACGCAGTATTTT. Encoded protein: CASRGDVRDTQYF.

This clonotype was counted only a few times. This chain links TRBV7-2 with TRBJ1-1, with 10 bases that match TRBD1. Unmatched junction bases numbered 2, after V lost 6 bases and J lost 1 base. This CDR3 is 14 amino acids long. Germline values: CDR1 SGHTA, CDR2 FQGNSA. The CDR3 bases are TGTGCCAGCAGGTGGACAGGGGGGAACACTGAAGCTTTCTTT. It encodes CASRWTGGNTEAFF. Full variable domain (rest looked up from reference TRBV7-2 and TRBJ1-1): GAGVSQSPSNKVTEKGKDVELRCDPISGHTALYWYRQSLGQGLEFLIYFQGNSAPDKSGLPSDRFSAERTGGSVSTLTIQRTQQEDSAVYLCASRWTGGNTEAFFGQGTRLTVV.

The chain uses TRBV12-3 or TRBV12-4 and TRBJ1-4, with D hard to call. The ends were cut back, 6 bases at V and 6 bases at J, with 8 bases in the middle. The CDR3 has 12 residues. CDR3 residues: CASSPGYEKLFF. As DNA, the CDR3 is TGTGCCAGCAGCCCCGGGTATGAAAAACTGTTTTTT.

This clonotype has more than one count but fewer than ten. The chain couples TRBV24-1 to TRBJ2-3; 11 bases map to TRBD1. The CDR3 extends over 16 amino acids. V dropped 3 bases and J dropped 6; count of bases not matched to a gene: 7. Germline lookup yields CDR1 KGHDR and CDR2 SFDVKD. The CDR3 protein is CATSDRTGGIIDTQYF. CDR3 bases: TGTGCCACCAGTGATCGGACAGGGGGCATCATCGATACGCAGTATTTT.

The genes are TRBV25-1 and TRBJ2-1, with a possible D match to TRBD2 (6 bases). Germline CDR1 and CDR2: MGHDK and SYGVNS. This CDR3 is built from 14 residues. Trimming took 5 bases from V and 6 from J, leaving 14 bases between them. CDR3 loop: CASSKEGILNEQFF. CDR3 DNA: TGTGCCAGCAGTAAGGAGGGTATACTCAATGAGCAGTTCTTC.